This TCR beta chain originates from a study of cytomegalovirus exposure and HLA in healthy donors. Points from the study as a whole: Using the classifier, cytomegalovirus status was reportedly diagnosed with high specificity and sensitivity.

Of note for this clone: What it recognizes is unknown.

The trim removed 0 bases at V and 8 bases at J, leaving 9 bases unmatched. This CDR3 is 16 amino acids long. Germline loops: CDR1 LGHNA, CDR2 YNFKEQ. The method was immunoSEQ multiplex PCR; TCRdb's version includes in-frame clones alone and lacks a portion of them. The sample contains 200,000 or so clones, over 65% of which appear only once. The specimen sequenced was PBMCs. The genes are TRBV4-2 and TRBJ1-4, with 7 bases matching TRBD1. The receptor was isolated from a man between 18 and 29 years old in good health and CMV-seropositive. The CDR3 DNA sequence: TGTGCCAGCAGCCAAGATTTGGAGGGGGCGAGAGAAAAACTGTTTTTT. The encoded protein is CASSQDLEGAREKLFF.